The rows below give T cell receptor beta chains drawn from one sample of a study of CD8 T cells in ankylosing spondylitis. One entry per CDR3 protein, called by TCRdb with MiXCR from the 5' RACE reads. Here the sample spans 100,000 to 150,000 distinct CDR3 sequences, 9.3% being singletons. The material sequenced was blood, either unsorted or a sorted T cell fraction (not recorded which). The receptors come from a male donor with ankylosing spondylitis or in good health (not recorded which). The CDR3 runs from the conserved cysteine through the conserved F or W. The D gene is left open where the match is weak. A row's size may be missing; if present it is once, few, many or a size class.

TRBV7-9,TRBJ2-3,many,.,CASSHQGDTQYF,TGTGCCAGCAGCCATCAAGGGGATACGCAGTATTTT
TRBV20-1,TRBJ2-1,many,.,CSARKLPGNNEQFF,TGCAGTGCTAGAAAGCTTCCGGGGAACAATGAGCAGTTCTTC
TRBV28,TRBJ2-7,few,.,CASSQRQSGYEQYF,TGTGCCAGCAGTCAACGACAGTCCGGATACGAGCAGTACTTC
TRBV7-2,TRBJ2-6,.,.,CASSLVGGSGANGLTF,TGTGCCAGCAGCTTAGTTGGCGGGTCCGGGGCCAACGGCCTGACTTTC
TRBV4-2,TRBJ2-7,many,.,CATRDTRASGTYEQYF,TGTGCCACCAGGGACACCAGGGCTAGCGGAACCTACGAGCAGTACTTC
TRBV4-2,TRBJ2-7,many,TRBD2,CASSPIAGGPLTASYEQYF,TGTGCCAGCAGCCCCATAGCGGGAGGGCCTCTGACCGCCTCCTACGAGCAGTACTTC
TRBV18,TRBJ2-2,few,.,CASSPEGPTNTGELFF,TGTGCCAGCTCACCAGAGGGTCCCACGAACACCGGGGAGCTGTTTTTT
TRBV7-8,TRBJ2-4,many,TRBD2,CASSLILAGGGAKNIQYF,TGTGCCAGCAGCTTAATCCTAGCGGGAGGGGGGGCCAAAAACATTCAGTACTTC
TRBV12-3/TRBV12-4,TRBJ2-7,many,TRBD1,CASSLNPTGGEQYF,TGTGCCAGCAGTTTGAACCCTACAGGGGGCGAGCAGTACTTC
TRBV11-2,TRBJ2-1,many,TRBD1,CASSQRQGINLFF,TGTGCCAGCAGCCAAAGACAGGGTATCAATCTGTTCTTC
TRBV20-1,TRBJ2-5,many,.,CSQNGRQETQYF,TGCAGCCAGAACGGACGGCAAGAGACCCAGTACTTC
TRBV28,TRBJ1-2,.,TRBD1,CASSFRPIGQGSSGYTF,TGTGCCAGCAGTTTTAGGCCCATAGGACAGGGAAGTTCAGGCTACACCTTC
TRBV12-3/TRBV12-4,TRBJ2-3,many,.,CASSSTPTDTQYF,TGTGCCAGCAGTTCTACACCCACAGATACGCAGTATTTT
TRBV7-2,TRBJ2-7,.,.,CASSLGVSFNEQYF,TGTGCCAGCAGCTTAGGGGTTAGCTTCAACGAGCAGTACTTC
TRBV4-3,TRBJ2-1,many,TRBD2,CASSQDQYRSGTSDEQFF,TGCGCCAGCAGCCAAGACCAATACAGATCCGGGACTAGCGATGAGCAGTTCTTC
TRBV20-1,TRBJ2-7,many,.,CSARKLATGIYEQYF,TGCAGTGCTAGAAAGTTGGCGACGGGAATTTACGAGCAGTACTTC
TRBV6-1,TRBJ2-5,few,TRBD2,CAASGRYETQYF,TGTGCCGCTAGCGGGAGGTATGAGACCCAGTACTTC
TRBV18,TRBJ1-1,many,.,CASSPRVNTEAFF,TGTGCCAGCTCACCAAGAGTGAACACTGAAGCTTTCTTT
TRBV7-7,TRBJ2-7,many,.,CASSLGTYEEQYF,TGTGCTAGCAGCTTAGGGACTTACGAGGAGCAGTACTTC
TRBV27,TRBJ2-1,many,TRBD2,CASSLGRASFYNEQFF,TGTGCCAGCAGCCTAGGGAGGGCCAGTTTCTACAATGAGCAGTTCTTC
TRBV5-1,TRBJ2-2,.,.,CASSLLGTTFTGELFF,TGCGCCAGCAGCTTGCTTGGGACAACATTCACCGGGGAGCTGTTTTTT
TRBV5-6,TRBJ2-5,few,TRBD1,CASRLSGGLETQYF,TGTGCCAGCAGGTTGTCAGGGGGCCTAGAGACCCAGTACTTC
TRBV20-1,TRBJ1-1,many,.,CSAPILNTEAFF,TGCAGTGCTCCCATCTTGAACACTGAAGCTTTCTTT
TRBV19,TRBJ2-1,many,TRBD1,CASTIGQDGSYNEQFF,TGTGCCAGTACCATAGGACAGGACGGCTCCTACAATGAGCAGTTCTTC
TRBV3-1,TRBJ1-1,few,TRBD1,CASRPDRRQGTEGTEAFF,TGTGCCAGCAGACCCGACCGTAGACAGGGGACAGAGGGCACTGAAGCTTTCTTT
TRBV20-1,TRBJ2-1,.,TRBD2,CCALPGLAGGSSYNEQFF,TGCTGTGCTCTTCCGGGACTAGCGGGAGGAAGTTCCTACAATGAGCAGTTCTTC
TRBV5-1,TRBJ2-5,many,.,CASSLSGHQETQYF,TGCGCCAGCAGCCTAAGCGGGCACCAAGAGACCCAGTACTTC
TRBV5-4,TRBJ2-4,many,.,CASSLVAGDLAKNIQYF,TGTGCCAGCAGCTTGGTGGCAGGCGACCTAGCCAAAAACATTCAGTACTTC
TRBV4-2,TRBJ2-7,many,.,CASSQDRVHEQYF,TGTGCCAGCAGCCAAGACCGAGTCCACGAGCAGTACTTC
TRBV28,TRBJ2-1,once,TRBD1,CASSLVPGQAPYNEQFF,TGTGCCAGCAGTTTAGTACCGGGACAGGCCCCCTACAATGAGCAGTTCTTC
TRBV7-9,TRBJ2-1,many,.,CASIDSEPFF,TGTGCCAGCATCGATTCCGAGCCGTTCTTC
TRBV27,TRBJ1-2,many,.,CASSFRDSYGYTF,TGTGCCAGCAGTTTCAGGGATAGCTATGGCTACACCTTC
TRBV20-1,TRBJ2-7,.,.,CSALPGHRPQYEQYF,TGCAGTGCCTTACCGGGACACCGTCCTCAATACGAGCAGTACTTC
TRBV29-1,TRBJ2-7,few,.,CSVLSGTEQYF,TGCAGCGTTCTTTCAGGGACCGAGCAGTACTTC
TRBV20-1,TRBJ1-1,many,.,CSARGNRVSEAFF,TGCAGTGCTAGAGGGAACAGGGTTTCTGAAGCTTTCTTT
TRBV5-1,TRBJ2-1,many,.,CASSLVGREQFF,TGCGCCAGCAGCTTGGTGGGACGAGAGCAGTTCTTC
TRBV12-3/TRBV12-4,TRBJ2-1,.,.,CASSRPGGNFYNEQFF,TGTGCCAGCAGCCGTCCAGGCGGGAACTTCTACAATGAGCAGTTCTTC
TRBV10-3,TRBJ2-7,many,.,CAIGSGTSYEQYF,TGTGCCATCGGGTCCGGGACTTCCTACGAGCAGTACTTC
TRBV7-2,TRBJ2-7,many,TRBD2,CASSLARGLAGEQYF,TGTGCCAGCAGCTTAGCCCGGGGACTAGCGGGTGAGCAGTACTTC
TRBV20-1,TRBJ2-2,many,.,CSARVGGLDTGELFF,TGCAGTGCTAGGGTTGGGGGCCTTGACACCGGGGAGCTGTTTTTT
TRBV20-1,TRBJ2-2,.,TRBD1,CCAPNRGRGGNTGELFF,TGCTGTGCACCCAACAGGGGGCGCGGCGGAAACACCGGGGAGCTGTTTTTT
TRBV20-1,TRBJ2-7,many,.,CSARVGLSSYEQYF,TGCAGTGCTAGGGTGGGACTCTCTTCCTACGAGCAGTACTTC
TRBV4-3,TRBJ2-3,many,TRBD2,CASSQVGLADSTDTQYF,TGCGCCAGCAGCCAAGTCGGACTAGCTGATAGCACAGATACGCAGTATTTT
TRBV29-1,TRBJ2-7,many,.,CSVAGASYEQYF,TGCAGCGTTGCCGGGGCGTCCTACGAGCAGTACTTC
TRBV24-1,TRBJ2-7,many,.,CATSEATGALYF,TGTGCCACCAGTGAGGCGACAGGAGCTTTGTACTTC
TRBV20-1,TRBJ2-1,many,.,CSARDVNRVLNEQFF,TGCAGTGCTAGAGATGTTAACAGGGTACTGAATGAGCAGTTCTTC
TRBV5-1,TRBJ2-7,.,TRBD1,CASSIRQGAYEQYF,TGCGCCAGCAGCATACGACAGGGGGCCTACGAGCAGTACTTC
TRBV7-2,TRBJ2-1,.,TRBD2,CASSPGWRGDYNEQFF,TGTGCCAGCAGCCCCGGATGGCGGGGGGACTACAATGAGCAGTTCTTC
TRBV7-3,TRBJ1-2,many,TRBD1,CASSLFSGTGSFGYTF,TGTGCCAGCAGCCTATTTTCCGGGACAGGGTCGTTTGGCTACACCTTC
TRBV3-1,TRBJ2-5,few,.,CASSPPNSKETQYF,TGTGCCAGCAGCCCTCCGAACAGCAAAGAGACCCAGTACTTC
TRBV28,TRBJ1-2,many,TRBD1,CASSSTPSGQGGYGYTF,TGTGCCAGCAGTTCTACCCCATCGGGACAGGGTGGCTATGGCTACACCTTC
TRBV5-5,TRBJ1-2,.,TRBD1,CASSLTGGANYGYTF,TGTGCCAGCAGCTTGACAGGGGGAGCTAACTATGGCTACACCTTC
TRBV5-1,TRBJ2-5,.,TRBD2,CASSLGVGGVQETQYF,TGCGCCAGCAGCTTGGGGGTGGGAGGGGTTCAAGAGACCCAGTACTTC